This T cell receptor (beta chain) is from a study of blood T cell repertoires in COVID-19. Participants spanned ages about 18 to 100 years and resided in about two dozen US areas. All recovered Cohort 3 donors got two negative PCRs, got clearance, or saw symptom resolution. Measured with immunoSEQ multiplex PCR; TCRdb has only the in-frame clones, and not every one. The sample lists about 150,000 clones, around four fifths occurring once. The CDR3 length is 19 residues. Looked up from germline, CDR1 is MNHEY and CDR2 is SMNVEV (reference sequence). The V and J ends lost 4 bases and 5 bases, in that order; junction bases with no gene match: 21.

Sequenced: PBMCs or T cells enriched from blood (not recorded which). This receptor was taken from a woman between 40 and 55 years old who had recovered from COVID-19. The gene calls are TRBV27 and TRBJ1-2; 8 bases line up with TRBD1. CDR3 bases: TGTGCCAGCAGTTCTAGTGGGACAGGTTGGCAACTAGTCGAGTATGGCTACACCTTC. Translation: CASSSSGTGWQLVEYGYTF.